This TCR beta chain originates from a study of blood T cells in healthy people across ages. Between the trimmed V and J ends, which lost 7 bases and 2 bases, there was a span of 10 bases. The CDR3 covers 13 residues. Germline V gene sequence: CDR1 MNHNY, CDR2 SVGAGI (reference sequence). Drawing of peripheral blood yielded about 10 milliliters from each donor. Alongside a J-beta primer mix, a sample-barcoded 5' primer served in a second PCR lasting about 7 to 12 cycles. Each CDR3 protein is one row after TCRdb ran MiXCR on the 5' RACE reads. The sample includes about 1.6 million distinct CDR3 sequences, roughly 32% of them seen just once.

This receptor was obtained from a woman in her thirties in good health. The gene calls are TRBV6-6 and TRBJ2-3; D is uncertain. Sequencing was done on a sample of blood. This CDR3 is CASNWRYTDTQYF. In nucleotides, the CDR3 is TGTGCCAGCAATTGGCGGTACACAGATACGCAGTATTTT.